A selection of T cell receptor beta chains follows, all from one sample in a study of blood T cell repertoires in COVID-19. Only in-frame clones appear in the TCRdb table, and some are missing; sequencing was by immunoSEQ multiplex PCR. Among over 250,000 clones listed, over 75% were seen once. Input material: peripheral blood. These receptors were collected from a man aged 50 to 59 with active or convalescent COVID-19. The CDR3 runs from the conserved cysteine through the conserved F or W. Each record gives: clone size, J gene, D gene, V gene, CDR3 DNA, CDR3 protein. D genes are given only for firm matches. Expanded clones get a size class; other rows say once, few or many, or leave the size out.

>.|TRBJ2-5|.|TRBV19
TGTGCCAGTAGTATTCAGGGCGGTGTCGAGACCCAGTACTTC
CASSIQGGVETQYF
>.|TRBJ1-4|.|TRBV27
TGTGCCAGCAGACGCACAGGGAAGGCTAATGAAAAACTGTTTTTT
CASRRTGKANEKLFF
>once|TRBJ1-3|.|TRBV18
TGTGCCAGCTCACTCTTTTCGTTGGACAGAGGAAACACCATATATTTT
CASSLFSLDRGNTIYF
>.|TRBJ1-6|.|TRBV19
TGTGCCAGTAGTATCCAAGGGGATTATAATTCACCCCTCCACTTT
CASSIQGDYNSPLHF
>few|TRBJ1-2|TRBD1|TRBV2
TGTGCCAGCAGTGAAGGACAGGGACATGGCTACACCTTC
CASSEGQGHGYTF
>.|TRBJ1-3|.|TRBV5-1
TGCGCCAGCAGCCCCGACGGAGGTGCTGGAAACACCATATATTTT
CASSPDGGAGNTIYF
>once|TRBJ2-7|TRBD2|TRBV9
TGTGCCAGCAGCGAGACTAGCGGCGGATACTACGAGCAGTACTTC
CASSETSGGYYEQYF
>.|TRBJ2-7|TRBD2|TRBV5-1
TGCGCCAGCCGGTGGCGGGAGGGAGACGAGCAGTACTTC
CASRWREGDEQYF
>.|TRBJ1-4|.|TRBV7-6
TGTGCCAGCAGCTTAGGTTCAGCCCTGAGAGGTGAAAAACTGTTTTTT
CASSLGSALRGEKLFF
>.|TRBJ2-7|.|TRBV10-1
TGCGCCAGCAAGGTAAAGGAGAACACCTACGAGCAGTACTTC
CASKVKENTYEQYF
>.|TRBJ1-1|.|TRBV4-3
TGCGCCAGCAGCCAGACCCCCATCTGGGGAGAGGGCACTGAAGCTTTCTTT
CASSQTPIWGEGTEAFF
>.|TRBJ2-1|TRBD2|TRBV5-1
TGCGCCAGCAGCGCAGGGACTAGGGGCAATGAGCAGTTCTTC
CASSAGTRGNEQFF
>.|TRBJ2-1|TRBD2|TRBV7-3
TGTGCCAGCAGCTCCCTCGGGACTAGCGGAAACAATGAGCAGTTCTTC
CASSSLGTSGNNEQFF
>.|TRBJ2-2|.|TRBV23-1
TGCGCCAGCAGCCGCGGGCACCAAAACACCGGGGAGCTGTTTTTT
CASSRGHQNTGELFF
>once|TRBJ1-1|TRBD1|TRBV30
TGTGCCTGGAATCAGGGACAGGGAGGCACTGAAGCTTTCTTT
CAWNQGQGGTEAFF
>.|TRBJ1-1|.|TRBV27
TGTGCCAGCAGTTTACGCGATTTCGGGACAAGGAACACTGAAGCTTTCTTT
CASSLRDFGTRNTEAFF
>.|TRBJ2-7|.|TRBV27
TGTGCCAGCACCCCGGGAAGGCCTCCCTACGAGCAGTACTTC
CASTPGRPPYEQYF
>.|TRBJ2-3|.|TRBV7-9
TGTGCCAGCAGCTTAGACTCGCCAGATACGCAGTATTTT
CASSLDSPDTQYF
>.|TRBJ2-3|TRBD1|TRBV7-9
TGTGCCAGCAGCCAGGTCCCGGGACAGGGGATGATGGCAGATACGCAGTATTTT
CASSQVPGQGMMADTQYF
>.|TRBJ1-1|.|TRBV30
TGTGCCTGGAGTCTACAGTTAAACACTGAAGCTTTCTTT
CAWSLQLNTEAFF
>.|TRBJ2-7|TRBD2|TRBV5-1
TGCGCCAGCAGCTCGGGCGGGGGGACCTACGAGCAGTACTTC
CASSSGGGTYEQYF
>.|TRBJ2-3|TRBD2|TRBV19
TGTGCCAGTAGAAGGAAAATGGGGGGGGCAGATACGCAGTATTTT
CASRRKMGGADTQYF
>.|TRBJ2-3|.|TRBV9
TGTGCCAGCAGCGTAGGTCCGGGAGCAGATACGCAGTATTTT
CASSVGPGADTQYF
>.|TRBJ1-1|.|TRBV12-3/TRBV12-4
TGTGCCAGCAGCACCAGGGCCGAGGCTTTCTTT
CASSTRAEAFF
>.|TRBJ2-3|.|TRBV5-1
TGCGCCAGCAGCTTGGGGCCGCGGATGCGCACAGATACGCAGTATTTT
CASSLGPRMRTDTQYF
>.|TRBJ2-5|TRBD1|TRBV19
TGTGCCAGTAGTATAGAGGGACAGGGGTGGGAGACCCAGTACTTC
CASSIEGQGWETQYF
>.|TRBJ2-7|TRBD1|TRBV6-5
TGTGCCAGCAGTCCAGGACAGGGGGTCTCCTACGAGCAGTACTTC
CASSPGQGVSYEQYF
>.|TRBJ2-7|.|TRBV3-1/TRBV3-2
TGTGCCAGCAGCCCGTCAGACAAGTACGAGCAGTACTTC
CASSPSDKYEQYF
>.|TRBJ1-3|.|TRBV30
TGTGCCTGGACCGCTCCACACATTGGAAACACCATATATTTT
CAWTAPHIGNTIYF
>many|TRBJ1-1|.|TRBV1
TGCACCAGCAGCCACTCCGGACAGGGAACGAGAACTGAAGCTTTCTTT
CTSSHSGQGTRTEAFF
>few|TRBJ1-6|.|TRBV28
TGTGCCAGCACCCTCGGGGGGCCGGCGGGATCACCCCTCCACTTT
CASTLGGPAGSPLHF
>.|TRBJ1-1|.|TRBV5-1
TGCGCCAGCAGCCCGGACGGGGTTGTTGGAGCTGAAGCTTTCTTT
CASSPDGVVGAEAFF
>.|TRBJ1-2|.|TRBV28
TGTGCCAGCAGTTTTGCGGGGGAAGGTAACTATGGCTACACCTTC
CASSFAGEGNYGYTF
>.|TRBJ1-2|.|TRBV30
TGTGCCTGGAGTGTCCAGGGATCCTATGGCTACACCTTC
CAWSVQGSYGYTF
>.|TRBJ2-7|TRBD2|TRBV29-1
TGCAGCGTCCTTGGGACTAGCGGGAGGGTCCCCTACGAGCAGTACTTC
CSVLGTSGRVPYEQYF
>.|TRBJ2-5|.|TRBV21-1
TGTGCCAGCAGCAAAGCGAGGCGGGAGGGCCTAGAGACCCAGTACTTC
CASSKARREGLETQYF
>.|TRBJ2-7|.|TRBV30
TGTGCCTGGAAACAGGGTTCCTACGAGCAGTACTTC
CAWKQGSYEQYF
>.|TRBJ2-3|TRBD2|TRBV30
TGTGCCTGGAATGGACGTGGCCCGGGACTAGCGGGACGGACAGATACGCAGTATTTT
CAWNGRGPGLAGRTDTQYF
>.|TRBJ2-1|.|TRBV29-1
TGCAGCGTTAGAGGGGAGGTCTCCTACAATGAGCAGTTCTTC
CSVRGEVSYNEQFF
>.|TRBJ1-2|.|TRBV24-1
TGTGCCACCAGTGATTTTAACAATCGGTGGGAGAATGGCTACACCTTC
CATSDFNNRWENGYTF
>.|TRBJ1-2|.|TRBV24-1
TGTGCCACCAGTACAGACACTAACTATGGCTACACCTTC
CATSTDTNYGYTF
>.|TRBJ2-1|.|TRBV5-4
TGTGCCAGCAGCCATTTGCGAACCAATGAGCAGTTCTTC
CASSHLRTNEQFF
>.|TRBJ1-1|.|TRBV12-3/TRBV12-4
TGTGCCAGCAGTTTTAGCATTGGGGGGGCGTCCTTT
CASSFSIGGASF
>.|TRBJ2-7|.|TRBV28
.
CASSSGQGTGYVDEQYF